The clone carrying this TCR beta chain was counted between two and nine times. Its specificity is unknown. This entry comes from a study of T cells in Graves' hyperthyroidism and ophthalmopathy. Study results and caveats: The model made its ophthalmopathy prediction, and onset followed a median about 5.9 months later.

V shed 2 bases and J 2 bases; nucleotides not matched to a gene: 3. Looked up from germline, CDR1 is SGHRS and CDR2 is YFSETQ. The CDR3 is 14 amino acids. Amplified TCR beta CDR3 regions derived from RNA transcripts. When the TCR CDR3 underwent first-round RT-PCR, the HTBI primer set was used. TCRdb re-analysed the multiplex PCR reads in MiXCR, keeping a single row per CDR3 protein. The table includes 500,000 to 700,000 distinct CDR3 sequences, approximately 15% detected once. The V gene is TRBV5-1, the J gene TRBJ2-7; 8 nucleotides match TRBD2. Material: blood. This clonotype originated in a woman aged 18 to 35 with Graves' hyperthyroidism. The CDR3 DNA sequence: TGCGCCAGCAGCTTCCCCGGGAGGGCCTACGAGCAGTACTTC. Its translation is CASSFPGRAYEQYF.